Below, 22 T cell receptor beta chains from the same sample are listed, as sequenced in a study of neurological immune-mediated disorders. TCRdb independently ran MiXCR on the 5' RACE reads; one entry per CDR3 protein. The sample includes 15,000 to 25,000 distinct CDR3 sequences, around 7.6% of them seen just once. The sequencing sample was made of CD8+ T cells from blood. Every receptor here comes from a woman in her 30s with HTLV-1-associated myelopathy (HAM/TSP).

This clonotype was picked up many times. The CDR3 sequence is CAISPGLGNEQFF. The DNA for the CDR3 is TGTGCCATCAGCCCGGGACTAGGCAATGAGCAGTTCTTC. The gene calls are TRBV10-3 and TRBJ2-1; 8 nucleotides align to TRBD2. Germline V gene lookup returns CDR1 ENHRY and CDR2 SYGVKD. Germline trimming cut 6 bases from V and 6 bases from J; bases unmatched to any gene: 4. The CDR3 is 13 amino acids.

This clonotype was observed at least ten times. The CDR3 nucleotides read TGTGCCACCAGCCCAGGGAGGGAGGGAGACTACGAGCAGTACTTC. Protein: CATSPGREGDYEQYF. V is TRBV15 and J is TRBJ2-7, with 7 bases matching TRBD2. V dropped 5 bases and J dropped 3; count of bases not matched to a gene: 10. Germline CDR1 LNHNV, CDR2 YYDKDF (reference sequence). The CDR3 totals 15 residues.

This clonotype was picked up many times. The rearrangement uses TRBV5-1 and TRBJ1-5, with 10 bases aligning to TRBD1. CDR1 and CDR2 from the germline V gene are SGHRS and YFSETQ. V shed 4 bases, J shed 3 bases, and the junction held 4 bases outside the gene matches. This CDR3 spans 15 amino acids. The chain's CDR3 is CASSKDRGANQPQHF. CDR3 nucleotides: TGCGCCAGCAGCAAGGACAGGGGGGCCAATCAGCCCCAGCATTTT.

This clonotype was seen repeatedly, ten times or more. The J gene is TRBJ1-1, the V gene TRBV7-8; D is perhaps TRBD1 (5 bases). Germline lookup yields CDR1 SGHVS and CDR2 FQNEAQ. The CDR3 runs to 14 residues. The V and J ends lost 7 bases and 4 bases respectively, with 16 bases between them. This CDR3 is CASKTGASSTEAFF. The CDR3 DNA follows: TGTGCCAGCAAAACCGGGGCGTCGAGCACTGAAGCTTTCTTT.

This clonotype was counted at least ten times. This chain joins TRBV6-5 and TRBJ2-3; D is uncertain. Trimming removed 9 bases from V and 5 bases from J, with 6 bases in between. The CDR3 extends over 10 amino acids. CDR1 MNHEY and CDR2 SVGAGI come from the germline V gene. The CDR3 reads CARERDTQYF. The CDR3 DNA sequence: TGTGCCAGAGAAAGAGATACGCAGTATTTT.

There are many counts of this clonotype. The V and J genes are TRBV7-7 and TRBJ1-1, with D unresolved. The V gene's germline CDR1 is SSHAT and CDR2 FNYEAQ (reference sequence). V was trimmed by 2 bases and J by 6 bases, leaving 10 bases between them. This CDR3 comprises 13 residues. CDR3 amino acids: CASSLSRAPEAFF. CDR3 DNA: TGTGCCAGCAGCTTATCAAGGGCCCCTGAAGCTTTCTTT. The whole variable domain, filled in from reference TRBV7-7 and TRBJ1-1, reads GAGVSQSPRYKVTKRGQDVTLRCDPISSHATLYWYQQALGQGPEFLTYFNYEAQPDKSGLPSDRFSAERPEGSISTLTIQRTEQRDSAMYRCASSLSRAPEAFFGQGTRLTVV.

The gene calls are TRBV5-1 and TRBJ2-1; 9 bases align to TRBD1. Trimming cost V 2 bases and J 5 bases; bases outside gene matches: 8. The CDR3 extends over 16 amino acids. Germline values: CDR1 SGHRS, CDR2 YFSETQ. The chain's CDR3 is CASSFPLGQGNNEQFF. The CDR3 coding sequence is TGCGCCAGCAGCTTTCCCCTGGGACAGGGAAACAATGAGCAGTTCTTC.

This clonotype occurred many times. This chain uses TRBV6-6 with TRBJ2-1, with D tentatively TRBD2 (6 bases). The CDR3 totals 13 residues. With 5 bases removed from V and 4 bases from J, the gap between germline ends came to 9 bases. The germline V gene encodes CDR1 MNHNY and CDR2 SVGAGI (reference sequence). This chain's CDR3 is CASSPRGYNEQFF. As DNA, the CDR3 is TGTGCCAGCAGTCCCCGGGGGTACAATGAGCAGTTCTTC.

Many counts were recorded for this clonotype. The V and J genes are TRBV12-3 or TRBV12-4 and TRBJ2-2; the D is unclear. The CDR3 consists of 14 residues. V was trimmed by 10 bases and J by 3 bases, leaving 15 bases between them. CDR3 coding DNA: TGTGCCACTAGTTCCAGGAAGGACACCGGGGAGCTGTTTTTT. Residues: CATSSRKDTGELFF.

This clonotype was seen ten or more times. The chain uses TRBV11-2 and TRBJ1-1, with 12 bases lining up with TRBD1. From germline, CDR1 is SGHAT and CDR2 FQNNGV. Trimming took 6 bases from V and 5 from J; bases not matched to a gene: 10. This CDR3 region has 16 residues. CDR3: CASRLGTGGGNTEAFF. In DNA, the CDR3 is TGTGCCAGCAGGTTGGGGACAGGGGGCGGAAATACTGAAGCTTTCTTT.

This clonotype was counted a few times. V gene TRBV6-1 combines with J gene TRBJ2-1; 9 positions agree with TRBD2. Trimming took 1 base from V and 9 from J; bases not matched to a gene: 4. This CDR3 contains 14 residues. From germline, CDR1 is MNHNS and CDR2 SASEGT. As DNA, the CDR3 is TGTGCCAGCAGTGAAGTTGGCGGGGGGGGTGAGCAGTTCTTC. Translation: CASSEVGGGGEQFF.

Regarding this clonotype: The DNA is left out, because the CDR3 cannot be placed on it with certainty; the CDR3 is given as TCRdb lists it. The chain combines TRBV5-6 with TRBJ2-7; whether TRBD2, the table's D call, matches the DNA was not checked. The CDR3 is 23 residues long, counting both termini. Germline CDR1 is SGHDT and CDR2 is YYEEEE. This CDR3 is CASSIYLCSVEEWTSGGNYEQYF.

In this sample, this clonotype turned up many times. DNA for the CDR3: TGTGCCAGCAGCGACCTGAGGCAGGTGAACACTGAAGCTTTCTTT. Amino acid sequence: CASSDLRQVNTEAFF. The chain combines TRBV7-9 with TRBJ1-1; no reliable D call. V lost 5 bases, J lost 0 bases, and 13 bases lay in between. The germline CDR1 and CDR2 sequences are SEHNR and FQNEAQ (reference sequence). This CDR3 region has 15 residues.

Many counts were recorded for this clonotype. V and J are TRBV20-1 and TRBJ2-7; a weak D match, TRBD2 (6 bases). Germline CDR1 reads DFQATT; CDR2 reads SNEGSKA (reference sequence). The CDR3 length is 14 residues. V lost 0 bases and J 2 bases, leaving 11 bases between the germline ends. The CDR3 reads CSARDPGVPYEQYF. Here the CDR3 DNA reads TGCAGTGCTAGAGATCCGGGAGTCCCCTACGAGCAGTACTTC.

This clonotype has ten or more counts. The DNA for the CDR3 is TGTGCCAGCAGCCCCTACGCCACCTACGAGCAGTACTTC. Translating gives CASSPYATYEQYF. The chain uses TRBV6-6 and TRBJ2-7; D is unresolved. The CDR3 contains 13 residues. The V end lost 6 bases, the J end lost 2 bases, and 11 bases lay between the germline ends. CDR1 is MNHNY and CDR2 is SVGAGI in the germline V gene (reference sequence).

The sample holds many counts of this clonotype. This chain connects TRBV5-5 to TRBJ1-2; D is ambiguous. The germline CDR1 and CDR2 sequences are SGHKS and YYEKEE (reference sequence). The CDR3 contains 11 residues. V lost 5 bases and J 7 bases, leaving 9 bases between the germline ends. DNA for the CDR3: TGTGCCAGCAGTCGAGGGCTTGGCTACACCTTC. Protein: CASSRGLGYTF.

This clonotype occurred many times. This chain connects TRBV5-6 to TRBJ1-5; D is undetermined. Trimming left V 4 bases short and J 7 bases short, with 18 bases between. The CDR3 totals 15 residues. Germline V CDR1 and CDR2: SGHDT, YYEEEE. The CDR3, as DNA: TGTGCCAGCAGCGAGTACGGACCTAGATCCCAGCCCCAGCATTTT. Translated, it gives CASSEYGPRSQPQHF.

In this sample, this clonotype turned up many times. V and J are TRBV5-1 and TRBJ2-2; D ambiguous. V lost 4 bases to trimming and J lost 6 bases, with 7 bases between them. The CDR3 has 12 residues. Germline CDR1 SGHRS, CDR2 YFSETQ. In nucleotides, the CDR3 is TGCGCCAGCAGCCTTGCCCCCGGGGAGCTGTTTTTT. This sequence encodes CASSLAPGELFF.

This clonotype was picked up many times. This chain uses TRBV6-2 or TRBV6-3 with TRBJ2-3; TRBD2 aligns across 8 bases. The CDR3 consists of 14 residues. The junction had 5 bases not matched to a gene; V was cut back by 7 bases and J by 2 bases. Looked up from germline, CDR1 is MNHEY and CDR2 is SVGEGT. The CDR3 is CASTSGGHTDTQYF. The CDR3 region has the DNA TGTGCCAGCACCAGCGGGGGCCACACAGATACGCAGTATTTT.

This clonotype came up many times. With a much larger clone just one base away, this may be a read error. The genes are TRBV10-2 and TRBJ1-1, with D possibly being TRBD1 (6 bases). This CDR3 has 14 residues. V gave up 6 bases and J gave up 2 bases, with 13 bases separating them. Germline assignment: CDR1 WSHSY and CDR2 SAAADI. CDR3 DNA sequence: TGCGCCAGCAGGTTGGTTGGGACAAACACTGAAGCTTTCTTT. Protein product: CASRLVGTNTEAFF.

At least ten counts were recorded for this clonotype. The chain employs TRBV7-9 and TRBJ1-1; D ambiguous. The CDR3 is 14 amino acids. Germline values: CDR1 SEHNR, CDR2 FQNEAQ (reference sequence). V lost 4 bases and J lost 0, with 9 bases in between. CDR3 protein: CASSSGALNTEAFF. CDR3 DNA: TGTGCCAGCAGCTCCGGCGCCTTGAACACTGAAGCTTTCTTT.

This clonotype occurred many times. The V gene is TRBV12-3 or TRBV12-4, the J gene TRBJ2-2, with 10 bases identical to TRBD2. V gave up 1 base and J gave up 0 bases; unmatched junction bases: 2. CDR3 length equals 17 residues. CDR3 DNA sequence: TGTGCCAGCAGTTTAGAAGCGGGGGGGTCGAACACCGGGGAGCTGTTTTTT. It is translated as CASSLEAGGSNTGELFF.